The text below deals with one T cell receptor beta chain. Its antigen is still unknown. Assay: immunoSEQ multiplex PCR; the TCRdb copy retains only in-frame clones and omits some. The sample yields 95,000 to 150,000 clones, about 90% seen once. This entry is derived from a study of T cell responses to AZD1222 COVID-19 vaccine. Study-level points and caveats: A rise in Spike-specific TCR breadth and depth followed two AZD1222 doses.

Per germline, CDR1 MNHEY and CDR2 SVGAGI. The CDR3 totals 16 residues. Trimming removed 0 bases at V and 1 base at J, with 12 bases between. The specimen was peripheral blood, collected on day 0 of AZD1222 vaccination. The sequence was obtained from an adult in good health. The V gene is TRBV6-5, the J gene TRBJ1-1; the D gene is possibly TRBD1 (5 bases). CDR3 in DNA: TGTGCCAGCAGTTACTCGATCGGGGGAGGGAACACTGAAGCTTTCTTT. Translation: CASSYSIGGGNTEAFF.